A few counts support the clone carrying this T cell receptor (beta chain). Its target is unknown. With 60 Vbeta and 13 Jbeta primers, the PCR was carried out. Generated by immunoSEQ multiplex PCR, the TCRdb table keeps only in-frame clones and is missing some. The sample contains approximately 140,000 clones, 66% of which appear only once. The CDR3 extends over 14 amino acids. CDR1 and CDR2 (germline): KGHSH, LQKENI. The ends were cut back, 2 bases at V and 2 bases at J, with 9 bases in the middle. These data come from a study of cytomegalovirus exposure and HLA in healthy donors. Study observations and caveats: A later analysis linked a missense variant in DCLRE1C to the trimming of TCR beta V and J genes. Usually a TCR sequence was rare, but some public TCRs were found in many donors.

This chain connects TRBV18 to TRBJ1-1; D unresolved. The sequenced sample consisted of PBMCs. The TCR originated in a woman in her sixties or seventies in good health and CMV-seronegative. This chain's CDR3 is CASSPATVNTEAFF. The CDR3 coding sequence is TGTGCCAGCTCACCAGCCACAGTAAACACTGAAGCTTTCTTT.